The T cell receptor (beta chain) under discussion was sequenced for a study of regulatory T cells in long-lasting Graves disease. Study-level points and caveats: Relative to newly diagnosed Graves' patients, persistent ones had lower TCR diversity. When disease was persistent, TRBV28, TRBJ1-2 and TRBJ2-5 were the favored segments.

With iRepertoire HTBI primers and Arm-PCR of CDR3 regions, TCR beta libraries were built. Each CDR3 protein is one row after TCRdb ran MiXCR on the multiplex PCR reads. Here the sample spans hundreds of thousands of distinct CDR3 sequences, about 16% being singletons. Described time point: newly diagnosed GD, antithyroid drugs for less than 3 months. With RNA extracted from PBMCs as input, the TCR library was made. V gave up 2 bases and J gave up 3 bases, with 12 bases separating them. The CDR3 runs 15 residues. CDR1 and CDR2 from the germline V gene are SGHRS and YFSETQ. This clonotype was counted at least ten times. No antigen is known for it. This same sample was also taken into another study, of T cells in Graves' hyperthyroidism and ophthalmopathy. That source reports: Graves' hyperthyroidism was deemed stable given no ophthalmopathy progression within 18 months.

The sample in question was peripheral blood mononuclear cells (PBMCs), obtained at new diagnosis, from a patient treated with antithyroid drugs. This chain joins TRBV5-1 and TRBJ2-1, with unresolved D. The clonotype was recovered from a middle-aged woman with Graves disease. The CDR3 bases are TGCGCCAGCAGCTTTGGGTCACCGAACTACAATGAGCAGTTCTTC. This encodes CASSFGSPNYNEQFF.